This TCR beta chain was obtained from a study of CD8 T cells in ankylosing spondylitis. V lost 4 bases and J 4 bases, leaving 13 bases between the germline ends. The CDR3 spans 14 residues. The germline V gene encodes CDR1 LGHDT and CDR2 YNNKEL (reference sequence). The authors made TCR beta libraries by quantitative 5'-RACE with molecular barcodes. Using its own MiXCR run on the 5' RACE reads, TCRdb lists one record per CDR3 protein. The table includes about 90,000 distinct CDR3 sequences, 25% to 35% detected once. The sequenced sample was blood, either unsorted or a sorted T cell fraction (not recorded which). The source is a male donor with ankylosing spondylitis or in good health (not recorded which). This chain links TRBV3-1 with TRBJ1-1; D is ambiguous. As DNA, the CDR3 is TGTGCCAGCAGCCTGGAACTCCTCGCCACTGAAGCTTTCTTT. Amino acid sequence: CASSLELLATEAFF.